These T cell receptor beta chains were read from a single sample in a study of tissue T cells after allogeneic stem cell transplantation. Measured with immunoSEQ multiplex PCR; TCRdb has only the in-frame clones, and not every one. This table has about 3,000 clones, around two thirds appearing once. The sample in question was descending colon tissue, obtained at autopsy. These receptors were collected from a male patient of 60 years or more with steroid-refractory graft-versus-host disease after an allogeneic stem cell transplant. A share of the T cells may be of graft donor origin. Both conserved end residues are part of each CDR3. The D gene is left open where the match is weak. Rows give clone size only sometimes, using once, few, many, or a class for an expanded clone.

J | V | D | size | CDR3 | DNA
TRBJ2-1 | TRBV12-3/TRBV12-4 | TRBD2 | NA | CASSFGLAGGQFF | TGTGCCAGCAGTTTTGGACTAGCGGGGGGGCAGTTCTTC
TRBJ2-3 | TRBV6-1 | TRBD1 | medium-sized | CASSEGDSYGTDTQYF | TGTGCCAGCAGTGAAGGGGACAGCTATGGCACAGATACGCAGTATTTT
TRBJ2-4 | TRBV18 | NA | NA | CASSRFDRLDIQYF | TGTGCCAGCTCACGATTCGACAGGCTGGACATTCAGTACTTC
TRBJ1-4 | TRBV19 | NA | NA | CASSNNLGGLFF | TGTGCCAGTAGTAATAATTTGGGGGGACTGTTTTTT
TRBJ1-1 | TRBV29-1 | TRBD1 | NA | CSGVPGQWGMNTEAFF | TGCAGCGGCGTCCCGGGACAGTGGGGAATGAACACTGAAGCTTTCTTT
TRBJ1-6 | TRBV9 | TRBD1 | NA | CASSVGTDGPPLHF | TGTGCCAGCAGCGTTGGGACAGATGGGCCACCCCTCCACTTT
TRBJ2-6 | TRBV5-4 | NA | NA | CASRSLSGANVLTF | TGTGCCAGCAGGTCGCTAAGTGGGGCCAACGTCCTGACTTTC
TRBJ2-7 | TRBV6-1 | NA | NA | CASSEADGYEQYF | TGTGCCAGCAGTGAAGCGGATGGCTACGAGCAGTACTTC
TRBJ2-1 | TRBV13 | NA | NA | CASRGPGGWDEQFF | TGTGCCAGCCGGGGGCCTGGGGGGTGGGATGAGCAGTTCTTC
TRBJ2-1 | TRBV2 | TRBD1 | NA | CASKSIGTGNSYNEQFF | TGTGCCAGCAAATCAATTGGGACAGGGAACTCCTACAATGAGCAGTTCTTC
TRBJ1-2 | TRBV4-3 | NA | NA | CASSQESGFNYGYTF | TGCGCCAGCAGCCAAGAATCAGGCTTTAACTATGGCTACACCTTC
TRBJ2-2 | TRBV7-2 | TRBD1 | NA | CASSSHRGTDNTGELFF | TGTGCCAGCAGCTCGCATAGAGGGACAGATAACACCGGGGAGCTGTTTTTT
TRBJ2-4 | TRBV4-3 | TRBD2 | NA | CASSHLLAAAKNIQYF | TGCGCCAGCAGCCATCTACTAGCGGCGGCCAAAAACATTCAGTACTTC
TRBJ1-2 | TRBV24-1 | NA | few | CATSDSTDYGYTF | TGTGCCACCAGTGATTCCACAGATTATGGCTACACCTTC
TRBJ2-7 | TRBV18 | TRBD1 | NA | CASSDRGHEQYF | TGTGCCAGCTCAGACAGGGGACACGAGCAGTACTTC
TRBJ2-1 | TRBV6-1 | NA | NA | CASSEGGGLVEQFF | TGTGCCAGCAGTGAAGGCGGGGGCCTAGTCGAGCAGTTCTTC
TRBJ2-7 | TRBV7-9 | TRBD1 | NA | CASSLARQGGNYEQYF | TGTGCCAGCAGCTTAGCCCGACAGGGGGGTAACTACGAGCAGTACTTC
TRBJ1-2 | TRBV18 | TRBD1 | NA | CASSLDRANYGYTF | TGTGCCAGCTCGTTGGACAGGGCCAACTATGGCTACACCTTC
TRBJ2-3 | TRBV6-5 | NA | NA | CASMGRGLTDTQYF | TGTGCCAGCATGGGTCGGGGGCTCACAGATACGCAGTATTTT
TRBJ1-1 | TRBV6-2/TRBV6-3 | NA | few | CASSRQGITEAFF | TGTGCCAGCAGTCGGCAGGGAATCACTGAAGCTTTCTTT
TRBJ2-3 | TRBV7-2 | NA | NA | CASKTPQTDTQYF | TGTGCCAGCAAAACTCCCCAAACAGATACGCAGTATTTT
TRBJ2-2 | TRBV4-2 | NA | NA | CASSQDRGTGELFF | TGTGCCAGCAGCCAAGATAGAGGGACCGGGGAGCTGTTTTTT
TRBJ2-1 | TRBV4-2 | TRBD1 | NA | CASSQVGGTGGNEQFF | TGTGCCAGCAGCCAAGTGGGCGGGACAGGGGGCAATGAGCAGTTCTTC
TRBJ2-3 | TRBV7-2 | NA | NA | CASSFGQSPSTQYF | TGTGCCAGCAGCTTCGGACAGTCCCCGTCTACGCAGTATTTT
TRBJ2-1 | TRBV5-1 | TRBD2 | NA | CASKASGLGNEQFF | TGCGCCAGCAAGGCTAGCGGGCTAGGCAATGAGCAGTTCTTC
TRBJ1-5 | TRBV27 | NA | few | CASSLGRYSNQPQHF | TGTGCCAGCAGTTTAGGGCGTTATAGCAATCAGCCCCAGCATTTT
TRBJ2-3 | TRBV5-4 | TRBD2 | NA | CASSSKTSGGPDTQYF | TGTGCCAGCAGCTCAAAGACTAGCGGGGGCCCAGATACGCAGTATTTT
TRBJ2-5 | TRBV11-2 | TRBD1 | NA | CASSLRDRAWETQYF | TGTGCCAGCAGCTTACGGGACAGGGCATGGGAGACCCAGTACTTC
TRBJ1-2 | TRBV7-8 | NA | few | CASSLDHIGGWDGYTF | TGTGCCAGCAGCTTAGATCATATAGGGGGGTGGGATGGCTACACCTTC
TRBJ2-1 | TRBV5-6 | NA | NA | CASSFPRGGINEQFF | TGTGCCAGCAGCTTTCCAAGGGGCGGGATAAATGAGCAGTTCTTC
TRBJ2-5 | TRBV6-1 | NA | NA | CASTSQGLQETQYF | TGTGCCAGCACTTCACAGGGCCTCCAAGAGACCCAGTACTTC
TRBJ1-1 | TRBV5-6 | NA | NA | CASSRNSAEAFF | TGTGCCAGCAGCCGCAATTCTGCTGAAGCTTTCTTT
TRBJ2-5 | TRBV7-2 | TRBD2 | NA | CASSLVGLAGGQRETQYF | TGTGCCAGCAGCTTAGTAGGTCTAGCGGGGGGCCAAAGGGAGACCCAGTACTTC
TRBJ1-1 | TRBV9 | TRBD1 | NA | CASSARGTANTEAFF | TGTGCCAGCAGCGCGAGGGGGACAGCGAACACTGAAGCTTTCTTT
TRBJ1-5 | TRBV6-2/TRBV6-3 | NA | few | CASSYGTLHQPQHF | TGTGCCAGCAGTTACGGGACTTTACATCAGCCCCAGCATTTT
TRBJ2-7 | TRBV12-3/TRBV12-4 | TRBD2 | NA | CASSPGGYEQYF | TGTGCCAGCAGTCCGGGGGGTTACGAGCAGTACTTC
TRBJ1-4 | TRBV19 | TRBD1 | NA | CASTGQGAEKLFF | TGTGCCAGTACGGGACAGGGCGCTGAAAAACTGTTTTTT
TRBJ2-1 | TRBV7-8 | TRBD2 | NA | CASRPRLASSYNEQFF | TGTGCCAGCAGACCCCGACTAGCCAGCTCCTACAATGAGCAGTTCTTC
TRBJ1-5 | TRBV3-1/TRBV3-2 | NA | NA | CASSQGNQPQHF | TGTGCCAGCAGCCAGGGCAATCAGCCCCAGCATTTT
TRBJ2-2 | TRBV2 | TRBD2 | once | CAGYGGANTGELFF | TGTGCCGGCTACGGGGGGGCGAACACCGGGGAGCTGTTTTTT
TRBJ2-3 | TRBV27 | NA | NA | CASSATSWADTQYF | TGTGCCAGCAGTGCGACTAGTTGGGCAGATACGCAGTATTTT
TRBJ2-3 | TRBV5-1 | TRBD2 | NA | CATTSGLASDTQYF | TGCGCCACCACCTCCGGACTAGCCTCAGATACGCAGTATTTT
TRBJ2-7 | TRBV2 | NA | NA | CASSERAGYVYEQYF | TGTGCCAGCAGTGAAAGGGCAGGGTATGTCTACGAGCAGTACTTC
TRBJ2-2 | TRBV7-2 | NA | NA | CASSLGHTGELFF | TGTGCCAGCAGCTTAGGACACACCGGGGAGCTGTTTTTT
TRBJ2-1 | TRBV6-5 | TRBD2 | NA | CASSLLAGGYNEQFF | TGTGCCAGCAGTTTACTAGCGGGGGGTTACAATGAGCAGTTCTTC
TRBJ1-5 | TRBV2 | NA | medium-sized | CASSIQGNQPQHF | TGTGCCAGCAGTATACAGGGTAACCAGCCCCAGCATTTT
TRBJ1-2 | TRBV7-2 | TRBD1 | NA | CASSSRQGNGYTF | TGTGCCAGCAGCTCCAGACAGGGGAACGGCTACACCTTC
TRBJ2-2 | TRBV11-2 | TRBD1 | few | CASSFGTGVMGGELFF | TGTGCCAGCAGCTTCGGGACAGGGGTTATGGGCGGGGAGCTGTTTTTT
TRBJ2-3 | TRBV11-2 | NA | large | CASSPEADTQYF | TGTGCCAGCAGCCCGGAAGCGGATACGCAGTATTTT
TRBJ1-6 | TRBV7-2 | NA | large | CASSLEGRGLGSPLHF | TGTGCCAGCAGCTTAGAGGGCCGGGGACTGGGTTCACCCCTCCACTTT
TRBJ2-3 | TRBV19 | NA | NA | CASSLAFTDTQYF | TGTGCCAGTAGTCTCGCTTTCACAGATACGCAGTATTTT
TRBJ2-7 | TRBV7-2 | TRBD2 | once | CASSARTSGHYEQYF | TGTGCCAGCAGCGCTCGGACTAGCGGGCACTACGAGCAGTACTTC